Listed below are T cell receptor beta chains from one sample, sequenced in a study of blood T cell repertoires in COVID-19. Clones were read by immunoSEQ multiplex PCR, and TCRdb kept only the in-frame ones, dropping some. The data hold about 190,000 clones, with around 80% observed a single time. Sequencing was carried out using peripheral blood. The receptors stem from an elderly woman with active or convalescent COVID-19. Both conserved end residues are trimmed from each CDR3. D genes are given only for firm matches. Clone size is shown for a subset of rows, as once, few, many or a class of expanded clone.

clone size,V gene,D gene,J gene,CDR3 protein
once,TRBV6-5,TRBD2,TRBJ2-5,ASSWALAGVQETQY
-,TRBV11-2,-,TRBJ2-3,ASSLFGQTSTDTQY
-,TRBV5-8,TRBD1,TRBJ1-5,ASSLQGAGQPQH
-,TRBV28,TRBD2,TRBJ2-1,ASSTSLAGGFNEQF
-,TRBV5-1,TRBD1,TRBJ2-3,ASSLEGQGDDTQY
-,TRBV24-1,-,TRBJ1-5,AAGRGNQPQH
-,TRBV5-1,-,TRBJ1-2,ASSPSAGVGGYT
-,TRBV5-1,TRBD2,TRBJ2-2,ASSLDSGGAVTGELF
-,TRBV28,TRBD2,TRBJ2-1,ASSPAGGDHNEQF
-,TRBV5-1,TRBD1,TRBJ1-4,ASSLAGQGGEKLF
-,TRBV18,TRBD1,TRBJ1-2,ASSPQTGSGYT
-,TRBV11-3,-,TRBJ1-1,ASSLQGSDTEAF
-,TRBV5-5,-,TRBJ2-7,ASNLVADSYEQY
-,TRBV19,-,TRBJ2-5,ASGTGFLTQY
few,TRBV11-2,-,TRBJ1-5,ASSFQGVGNQPQH
few,TRBV5-4,TRBD1,TRBJ2-1,ASSLGQGSTNEQF
-,TRBV3-1/TRBV3-2,TRBD1,TRBJ1-6,ASSQQGAGNSPLH
-,TRBV4-1,TRBD1,TRBJ2-3,ASTRDRAHTDTQY
-,TRBV28,TRBD1,TRBJ2-2,ASSLTTGGTGELF
-,TRBV13,TRBD2,TRBJ2-7,ASSFIAGAYEQY
-,TRBV4-1,-,TRBJ1-4,ASSQVKWAGGVEKLF
-,TRBV7-8,-,TRBJ1-1,ASSLARVTGTEAF
-,TRBV28,TRBD1,TRBJ1-2,ASSFLSGRGTGYT
-,TRBV5-1,TRBD1,TRBJ2-4,ASSLRQGSKNIQY
-,TRBV14,TRBD2,TRBJ2-5,ASSRGAGGRRETQY
-,TRBV5-4,TRBD2,TRBJ2-5,ASSSTSGTQETQY
-,TRBV4-3,-,TRBJ2-5,ASSQETARGETQY
-,TRBV5-1,-,TRBJ2-7,ASSLSRGPYEQY
-,TRBV7-8,TRBD2,TRBJ2-1,ASSLGRGGTYNEQF
-,TRBV18,-,TRBJ1-2,ASSPLASGLGYGYT
-,TRBV3-1/TRBV3-2,TRBD1,TRBJ1-1,ASSQGWDPPGGEAF
-,TRBV3-1/TRBV3-2,-,TRBJ1-6,ASSQGWAGLRSPLH
-,TRBV5-4,-,TRBJ1-2,ASSLDPYGYT
-,TRBV5-4,TRBD1,TRBJ2-7,ASWGQDEGEQY
-,TRBV5-1,TRBD2,TRBJ2-1,ASSSLAGGYNEQF